This T cell receptor beta chain was recovered during a study of monozygotic twins with inflammatory bowel disease. Study results and limitations: In patient repertoires, differing immunosuppressive treatments may have added some variability.

Germline V CDR1 and CDR2: SQVTM, ANQGSEA. The CDR3 extends over 13 amino acids. On this clonotype itself: Its target is unknown.

A 6-nucleotide sample barcode was carried by the UMIs, which template switching added. TCRdb re-called the 5' RACE reads and gives one entry per CDR3 protein, without DNA. This sample's table reports just over 300,000 distinct CDR3 sequences. Material: blood. V gene TRBV29-1 combines with J gene TRBJ2-7; TCRdb returns TRBD2, unconfirmable since there is no DNA. The TCR originated in a human donor with ulcerative colitis or Crohn's disease, or a healthy co-twin of an affected twin (not recorded which). The CDR3 reads CSVGSGRAYEQYF.